The 11 T cell receptor beta chains listed next were all sequenced from one sample in a study of CD8+ T cells in alopecia areata. It was cDNA, reverse transcribed from extracted RNA, that served as the sequencing template. TCRdb keeps only in-frame clones here, not all; method: immunoSEQ multiplex PCR. Of about 190,000 clones in the sample, about 60% were seen once. Sequenced material: CD4+ T cells sorted from blood, taken at week 0. These TCRs come from a human donor with alopecia areata.

CDR3 DNA sequence: TGCAGCGTTGAAAAGAATGGCTACGAGCAGTACTTC. Protein sequence: CSVEKNGYEQYF. V gene TRBV29-1 combines with J gene TRBJ2-7, with D unresolved. This CDR3 has 12 residues. Trimming cost V 2 bases and J 3 bases, with 8 bases left between them. The V gene's germline CDR1 is SQVTM and CDR2 ANQGSEA.

J is TRBJ2-5 and V is TRBV5-1, with TRBD1 matching 10 bases. Germline CDR1 is SGHRS and CDR2 is YFSETQ. V shed 4 bases and J 4 bases; nucleotides not matched to a gene: 4. The CDR3 extends over 14 amino acids. CDR3 DNA sequence: TGCGCCAGCAGCAGATGGGACAGGGGAGAGACCCAGTACTTC. Translating it yields CASSRWDRGETQYF.

This sequence joins TRBV5-4 and TRBJ1-1; the D gene is possibly TRBD1 (5 bases). The CDR3 length is 14 residues. CDR1 is SGHNT, CDR2 YYREEE, per germline (reference sequence). V was cut by 0 bases and J by 0 bases, with 6 bases left in between. The CDR3, as DNA: TGTGCCAGCAGCTTGGACAGGATGAACACTGAAGCTTTCTTT. This encodes CASSLDRMNTEAFF.

This rearrangement joins TRBV7-2 to TRBJ2-7; 10 bases are a match to TRBD1. J was trimmed by 4 bases and V by 4 bases; bases with no gene match: 7. The CDR3 consists of 15 residues. Germline V CDR1 and CDR2: SGHTA, FQGNSA. The CDR3 DNA reads TGTGCCAGCAGCTCCCGGACAGGGGGAGGGTACGAGCAGTACTTC. It encodes CASSSRTGGGYEQYF.

This clone appeared a single time. In the same sample, other DNA sequences code for this CDR3. This chain uses TRBV30 with TRBJ1-2; 10 bases are a match to TRBD1. The V segment lost 2 bases and the J segment 7 bases; nucleotides outside the gene matches: 4. The CDR3 is made up of 13 amino acids. Germline assignment: CDR1 GTSNPN and CDR2 SVGIG (reference sequence). The CDR3 bases are TGTGCCTGGAGTAGACAGGGGGCGGTTGGCTACACCTTC. It codes for CAWSRQGAVGYTF.

The chain couples TRBV6-5 to TRBJ1-6, with D possibly matching TRBD1 (5 bases). This CDR3 spans 16 amino acids. Germline V lookup: CDR1 MNHEY, CDR2 SVGAGI. V shed 4 bases and J shed 8 bases, with 18 bases lying between them. The CDR3 DNA reads TGTGCCAGCAGTTTACGGGAGTCAGGGAGTTATTCACCCCTCCACTTT. Translating it yields CASSLRESGSYSPLHF.

This clone came up a few times. V usage is TRBV30 and J usage is TRBJ2-2; D gene uncertain. The CDR3 consists of 15 residues. Trimming removed 4 bases from V and 5 bases from J, with 17 bases in between. Germline V gives CDR1 GTSNPN, CDR2 SVGIG (reference sequence). This chain's CDR3 is CAWTNPGLATGELFF. CDR3 nucleotides: TGTGCCTGGACCAACCCGGGCCTGGCGACCGGGGAGCTGTTTTTT.

V and J are TRBV6-6 and TRBJ1-2; no firm D call. This CDR3 comprises 13 residues. With 2 bases removed from V and 5 bases from J, the gap between germline ends came to 9 bases. Germline CDR1 is MNHNY and CDR2 is SVGAGI (reference sequence). CDR3: CASSYRVRYGYTF. The DNA of the CDR3 is TGTGCCAGCAGTTACAGGGTTCGGTATGGCTACACCTTC.

This clone was counted a single time. J is TRBJ1-3 and V is TRBV30; TRBD1 is a possible D gene (6 bases). Trimming removed 0 bases from V and 7 bases from J, with 16 bases in between. The CDR3 loop spans 15 amino acids. From germline, CDR1 is GTSNPN and CDR2 SVGIG (reference sequence). The CDR3 loop is CAWSVQWGLGNTIYF. DNA for the CDR3: TGTGCCTGGAGTGTACAGTGGGGGCTTGGGAACACCATATATTTT.

The V call is TRBV29-1, the J call TRBJ2-7, with TRBD2 matching over 10 bases. V lost 7 bases and J lost 4; bases outside the gene matches: 13. The CDR3 has 15 amino acids. Germline V gene lookup returns CDR1 SQVTM and CDR2 ANQGSEA. The DNA of the CDR3 is TGCAGCGCGACAGACGGGCCTAGCGGGGGATACGAGCAGTACTTC. Protein product: CSATDGPSGGYEQYF.

The CDR3 loop reads CASSQDSDYGYTF. The DNA for the CDR3 is TGTGCCAGCAGCCAAGACAGCGACTATGGCTACACCTTC. V and J are TRBV14 and TRBJ1-2; D gene ambiguous. CDR1 and CDR2 (germline): SGHDN, FVKESK. V lost 0 bases to trimming and J lost 3 bases, with 5 bases between them. The CDR3 spans 13 residues. The full variable domain, rest sourced from reference TRBV14 and TRBJ1-2, is EAGVTQFPSHSVIEKGQTVTLRCDPISGHDNLYWYRRVMGKEIKFLLHFVKESKQDESGMPNNRFLAERTGGTYSTLKVQPAELEDSGVYFCASSQDSDYGYTFGSGTRLTVV.